This T cell receptor beta chain derives from a study of blood T cell repertoires in COVID-19. Produced via immunoSEQ multiplex PCR; TCRdb's table is partial and in-frame only. The top ten clones hold approximately 2% of a sample with roughly 250,000 clones, 86% of them seen once. V dropped 3 bases and J dropped 5; count of bases not matched to a gene: 4. CDR1 is KGHSH, CDR2 LQKENI, per germline. There are 15 residues in the CDR3. The chain has TRBV18 and TRBJ1-5; TRBD1 agrees at 10 bases. Material: PBMCs or T cells enriched from blood (not recorded which). The sequence derives from a woman between 50 and 59 years old who had recovered from COVID-19. CDR3 loop: CASSPRTGGDQPQHF. CDR3 bases: TGTGCCAGCTCACCCCGGACAGGGGGGGATCAGCCCCAGCATTTT.